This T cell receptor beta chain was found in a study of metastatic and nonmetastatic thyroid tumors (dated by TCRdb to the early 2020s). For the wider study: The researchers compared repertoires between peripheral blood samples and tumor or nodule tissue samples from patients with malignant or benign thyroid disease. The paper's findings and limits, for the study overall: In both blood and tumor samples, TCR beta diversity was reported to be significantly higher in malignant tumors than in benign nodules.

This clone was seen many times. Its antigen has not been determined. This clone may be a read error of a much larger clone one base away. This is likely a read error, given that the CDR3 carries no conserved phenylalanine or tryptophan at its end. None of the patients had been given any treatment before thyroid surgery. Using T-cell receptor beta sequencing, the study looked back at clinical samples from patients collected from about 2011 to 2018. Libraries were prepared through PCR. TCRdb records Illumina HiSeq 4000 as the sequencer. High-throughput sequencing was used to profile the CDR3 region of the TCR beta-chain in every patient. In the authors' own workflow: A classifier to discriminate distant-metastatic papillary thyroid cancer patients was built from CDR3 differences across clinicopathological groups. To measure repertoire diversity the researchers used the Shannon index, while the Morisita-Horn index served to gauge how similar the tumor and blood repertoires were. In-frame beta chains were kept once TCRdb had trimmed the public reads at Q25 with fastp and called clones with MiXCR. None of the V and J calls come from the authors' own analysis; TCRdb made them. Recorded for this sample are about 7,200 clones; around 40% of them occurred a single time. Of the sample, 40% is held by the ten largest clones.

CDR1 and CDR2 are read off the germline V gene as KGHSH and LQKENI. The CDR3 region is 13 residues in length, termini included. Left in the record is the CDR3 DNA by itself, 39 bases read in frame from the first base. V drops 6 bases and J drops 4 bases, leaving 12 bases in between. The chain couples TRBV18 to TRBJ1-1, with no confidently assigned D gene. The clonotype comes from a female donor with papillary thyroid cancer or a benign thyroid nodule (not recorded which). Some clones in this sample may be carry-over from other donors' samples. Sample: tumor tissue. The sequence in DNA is TGTGCCAGCTCTGCCTGGGATAGCACTGAAGCTTTCCTT. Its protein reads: CASSAWDSTEAFL.